The 28 T cell receptor beta chains given below trace back to one sample, sequenced in a study of PD-L1 blockade in urothelial cancer. Profiled with immunoSEQ multiplex PCR; TCRdb holds only in-frame clones, not every one. The profile shows some 35,000 clones, roughly 90% of them singletons. Here the sequenced sample was PBMCs, taken around atezolizumab (anti-PD-L1) treatment. All receptors derive from a man between 70 and 80 years old with urothelial cancer.

V is TRBV5-1 and J is TRBJ2-7; 10 bases are a match to TRBD2. This CDR3 region has 14 residues. Per germline, CDR1 SGHRS and CDR2 YFSETQ. V was pared by 3 bases and J by 0 bases, with 0 bases of the junction left unmatched. CDR3: CASSSSGSSYEQYF. The CDR3 coding sequence is TGCGCCAGCAGCTCTAGCGGGAGCTCCTACGAGCAGTACTTC.

The V gene is TRBV2, the J gene TRBJ1-2; 9 positions match TRBD1. The CDR3 covers 13 residues. The ends lost 5 bases at V and 7 bases at J; junction bases unmatched: 5. CDR1 and CDR2 from the germline V gene are SNHLY and FYNNEI. CDR3 nucleotides: TGTGCCAGCAGTACACAGGGGGCGAGTGGCTACACCTTC. This sequence encodes CASSTQGASGYTF.

Sample share makes this clone medium-sized. This rearrangement joins TRBV28 to TRBJ2-3; TRBD2 aligns across 10 bases. CDR1 and CDR2 (germline): MDHEN, SYDVKM. V lost 5 bases and J lost 4; bases outside the gene matches: 9. This CDR3 has 16 amino acids. This CDR3 is CASSTASGRAPDTQYF. The CDR3 DNA follows: TGTGCCAGCAGTACAGCCAGCGGGAGGGCCCCAGATACGCAGTATTTT. The variable domain in full, with the rest retrieved from reference TRBV28 and TRBJ2-3, is DVKVTQSSRYLVKRTGEKVFLECVQDMDHENMFWYRQDPGLGLRLIYFSYDVKMKEKGDIPEGYSVSREKKERFSLILESASTNQTSMYLCASSTASGRAPDTQYFGPGTRLTVL.

The DNA for the CDR3 is TGTGCCGCCGCGGGATTGGAGACCCAGTACTTC. Its translation is CAAAGLETQYF. The V gene is TRBV25-1, the J gene TRBJ2-5; possible D gene TRBD2, 6 bases. V dropped 11 bases and J dropped 5 bases, with 12 bases sitting between them. The CDR3 is 11 residues long. Germline values: CDR1 MGHDK, CDR2 SYGVNS.

The V and J genes are TRBV9 and TRBJ2-2, with TRBD2 matching 11 bases. The germline V gene encodes CDR1 SGDLS and CDR2 YYNGEE. The CDR3 sequence is 18 residues long. V lost 0 bases to trimming and J lost 4 bases; unmatched junction nucleotides: 8. In DNA, the CDR3 is TGTGCCAGCAGCGTAGGCGCTAGCGGGAGGCAGGGCACCGGGGAGCTGTTTTTT. As protein: CASSVGASGRQGTGELFF. Drawing the rest from reference TRBV9 and TRBJ2-2, the complete variable domain is DSGVTQTPKHLITATGQRVTLRCSPRSGDLSVYWYQQSLDQGLQFLIQYYNGEERAKGNILERFSAQQFPDLHSELNLSSLELGDSALYFCASSVGASGRQGTGELFFGEGSRLTVL.

The V and J genes are TRBV11-1 and TRBJ2-6; 9 bases are shared with TRBD1. Germline CDR1 reads SGHAT; CDR2 reads FQDESV (reference sequence). The CDR3 extends over 17 amino acids. The ends lost 3 bases at V and 0 bases at J; junction bases unmatched: 3. CDR3 DNA: TGTGCCAGCAGCTTCGGGACAGGGTCCTCTGGGGCCAACGTCCTGACTTTC. Translated: CASSFGTGSSGANVLTF.

V and J are TRBV10-2 and TRBJ1-5; D is perhaps TRBD1 (5 bases). V was pared by 4 bases and J by 2 bases, with 12 bases between. Germline V gene data show CDR1 as WSHSY and CDR2 as SAAADI. The CDR3 covers 15 residues. The CDR3 reads CASSVKGGGNQPQHF. The DNA for the CDR3 is TGCGCCAGCAGTGTTAAGGGAGGGGGCAATCAGCCCCAGCATTTT.

Only one count was recorded for this clone. The J gene is TRBJ2-1, the V gene TRBV6-1, with D possibly TRBD2 on 5 matching bases. The CDR3 consists of 14 residues. V lost 8 bases and J lost 0, with 11 bases in between. Germline V CDR1 and CDR2: MNHNS, SASEGT. In DNA form, the CDR3 reads TGTGCCAGCGAGGCGGGCGGCTCCTACAATGAGCAGTTCTTC. Its translation is CASEAGGSYNEQFF.

This rearrangement joins TRBV28 to TRBJ2-3; TRBD2 might be the D (6 bases). This CDR3 region has 15 residues. The V gene's germline CDR1 is MDHEN and CDR2 SYDVKM. Trimming took off 1 base at V and 2 bases at J, with 10 bases between the two ends. CDR3 amino acids: CASSLSGGVTDTQYF. CDR3 in DNA: TGTGCCAGCAGTTTATCCGGCGGGGTCACAGATACGCAGTATTTT.

The chain joins TRBV28 to TRBJ2-5; tentative D call: TRBD2 (5 bases). The CDR3 spans 14 residues. Looked up from germline, CDR1 is MDHEN and CDR2 is SYDVKM. V was shortened by 3 bases and J by 5 bases, with 13 bases between the two germline ends. In nucleotides, the CDR3 is TGTGCCAGCAGTTTGTCGGGTTGGAGGGAGACCCAGTACTTC. Amino acids: CASSLSGWRETQYF.

This clone has a single count. V and J are TRBV21-1 and TRBJ1-1; TRBD1, as called in the table, went unchecked against the DNA. TRBV21-1 is assigned pseudogene status. The CDR3 runs 18 residues. In nucleotides, the CDR3 is TGTGCCAGCAGCAAAGGGGCTGTTATGTGGGGCATGAACACTGAAGCTTTCTTT. Its translation is CASSKGAVMWGMNTEAFF.

V and J are TRBV19 and TRBJ2-3; D not certain. V dropped 3 bases and J dropped 6 bases, with 13 bases sitting between them. Germline CDR1 reads LNHDA; CDR2 reads SQIVND (reference sequence). The CDR3 is 14 residues long. CDR3 DNA sequence: TGTGCCAGTAGTATTTCGGCTAGTATGGATACGCAGTATTTT. Translated: CASSISASMDTQYF.

The chain joins TRBV30 to TRBJ2-5; tentatively, D is TRBD2 (6 bases). This CDR3 contains 12 residues. Trimming removed 2 bases at V and 4 bases at J, with 8 bases between. Germline lookup yields CDR1 GTSNPN and CDR2 SVGIG (reference sequence). CDR3: CAWSTAGETQYF. CDR3 in DNA: TGTGCCTGGAGTACAGCGGGAGAGACCCAGTACTTC.

This clone was seen more than once but under ten times. The chain has TRBV19 and TRBJ2-2, with TRBD1 matching over 12 bases. Germline-derived CDR1 and CDR2 are LNHDA and SQIVND (reference sequence). The V segment lost 6 bases and the J segment 5 bases; nucleotides outside the gene matches: 10. The length of the CDR3 is 17 residues. CDR3 amino acids: CASSFGTGGIVTGELFF. Here the CDR3 DNA reads TGTGCCAGTAGCTTCGGGACAGGGGGCATAGTGACCGGGGAGCTGTTTTTT.

This clone occurred once. J is TRBJ1-1 and V is TRBV5-6, with D unclear. CDR3 length equals 14 residues. The V and J ends lost 0 bases and 1 base respectively, with 7 bases between them. The germline V gene encodes CDR1 SGHDT and CDR2 YYEEEE. The CDR3 nucleotides are TGTGCCAGCAGCTTGGATCGAGGGAACACTGAAGCTTTCTTT. Translating gives CASSLDRGNTEAFF.

The gene calls are TRBV5-1 and TRBJ2-7, with a tentative D call TRBD2 (5 bases). CDR3 length: 14 residues. The germline gives CDR1 SGHRS, CDR2 YFSETQ. Trimming cost V 3 bases and J 0 bases, with 10 bases left between them. The CDR3 nucleotides are TGCGCCAGCAGCTGGACTGGGAGCTCCTACGAGCAGTACTTC. It encodes CASSWTGSSYEQYF.

J is TRBJ1-2 and V is TRBV6-5, with 10 bases that match TRBD1. V was pared by 5 bases and J by 7 bases, with 7 bases of the junction left unmatched. Germline values: CDR1 MNHEY, CDR2 SVGAGI. This CDR3 region has 14 residues. The CDR3 region has the DNA TGTGCCAGCAGTGCGCGGACAGGGGGATTTGGCTACACCTTC. Translating it yields CASSARTGGFGYTF.

The V gene is TRBV7-8, the J gene TRBJ2-7; 7 bases are shared with TRBD1. This CDR3 region has 14 residues. Unmatched junction bases numbered 5, after V lost 1 base and J lost 5 bases. Germline CDR1 and CDR2: SGHVS and FQNEAQ. CDR3 bases: TGTGCCAGCAGCTTAGGAGACAGGGTTCACGAGCAGTACTTC. As protein: CASSLGDRVHEQYF.

The chain carries TRBV14 and TRBJ2-7; TRBD1 aligns across 9 bases. The J segment lost 4 bases and the V segment lost 3 bases, leaving 13 bases of the junction unmatched. The CDR3 extends over 17 amino acids. Germline loops: CDR1 SGHDN, CDR2 FVKESK. The CDR3 DNA sequence: TGTGCCAGCAGCCACGCCGGGACAGGGTACGAGGGGTACGAGCAGTACTTC. As protein: CASSHAGTGYEGYEQYF.

As to this clone: Other DNA sequences from this sample encode an identical CDR3 as well. The V gene is TRBV2, the J gene TRBJ1-5; D gene ambiguous. Between the trimmed V and J ends, which lost 2 bases and 4 bases, there was a span of 6 bases. This CDR3 has 13 amino acids. Germline CDR1 reads SNHLY; CDR2 reads FYNNEI. The CDR3 reads CASSENRNQPQHF. The CDR3 DNA reads TGTGCCAGCAGTGAAAACAGAAATCAGCCCCAGCATTTT.

The chain has TRBV5-6 and TRBJ2-6; 10 bases align to TRBD1. V gave up 4 bases and J gave up 0 bases; unmatched junction bases: 10. The CDR3 is made up of 19 amino acids. Germline V CDR1 and CDR2: SGHDT, YYEEEE. CDR3 sequence: CASSPRTGGHVSGANVLTF. The CDR3 bases are TGTGCCAGCAGCCCAAGGACAGGGGGGCACGTCTCTGGGGCCAACGTCCTGACTTTC.

The count of this clone is one. The chain recombines TRBV18 with TRBJ2-1, with 8 bases aligning to TRBD2. Germline-derived CDR1 and CDR2 are KGHSH and LQKENI. The trim removed 3 bases at V and 5 bases at J, leaving 9 bases unmatched. The CDR3 contains 16 residues. The CDR3 nucleotides are TGTGCCAGCTCACCGTCCGGGACTAGAATAAACAATGAGCAGTTCTTC. This codes for CASSPSGTRINNEQFF.

V gene TRBV2 combines with J gene TRBJ2-5; D is perhaps TRBD2 (5 bases). The ends were cut back, 0 bases at V and 2 bases at J, with 10 bases in the middle. CDR3 length: 15 residues. Germline CDR1 is SNHLY and CDR2 is FYNNEI. CDR3 in amino acids: CASSEAIGGQETQYF. The DNA for the CDR3 is TGTGCCAGCAGTGAAGCAATTGGAGGACAAGAGACCCAGTACTTC.

The chain carries TRBV6-1 and TRBJ2-7; 7 nucleotides agree with TRBD2. The V gene's germline CDR1 is MNHNS and CDR2 SASEGT. V was pared by 5 bases and J by 7 bases, with 8 bases of the junction left unmatched. There are 13 residues in the CDR3. CDR3 nucleotide sequence: TGTGCCAGCAGTAATGGGAGGGCGGGGGAGCAGTACTTC. This translates into CASSNGRAGEQYF.

This rearrangement joins TRBV13 to TRBJ1-1; 7 positions match TRBD1. The CDR3 is made up of 13 amino acids. CDR1 is PRHDT, CDR2 FYEKMQ, per germline (reference sequence). With 5 bases clipped from V and 11 bases from J, the junction kept 11 bases outside the gene matches. The CDR3 sequence is CASSPTGTAAAFF. The CDR3 DNA reads as TGTGCCAGCAGCCCCACCGGGACAGCCGCTGCTTTCTTT.

The rearrangement links TRBV19 to TRBJ1-3; 8 bases line up with TRBD1. The germline V gene encodes CDR1 LNHDA and CDR2 SQIVND (reference sequence). The CDR3 spans 16 residues. Trimming cost V 3 bases and J 4 bases; bases outside gene matches: 8. In nucleotides, the CDR3 is TGTGCCAGTAGTATCGGGGACAGGACGCTCGGAAACACCATATATTTT. Amino acids: CASSIGDRTLGNTIYF.

The CDR3 region is CASSYSGREGLEEQFF. In DNA, the CDR3 is TGTGCCAGCAGTTACTCAGGACGGGAGGGCCTCGAGGAGCAGTTCTTC. The V call is TRBV6-5, the J call TRBJ2-1; 8 nucleotides align to TRBD2. This CDR3 has 16 amino acids. The trim removed 0 bases at V and 10 bases at J, leaving 11 bases unmatched. In germline, CDR1 is MNHEY, CDR2 SVGAGI.

The chain has TRBV2 and TRBJ2-4; D is undetermined. Trimming stripped 3 bases from V and 0 bases from J, with 6 bases between. There are 14 residues in the CDR3. Germline V CDR1 and CDR2: SNHLY, FYNNEI. CDR3 sequence (DNA): TGTGCCAGCAGTGACTCGGGAGCCAAAAACATTCAGTACTTC. Its protein product is CASSDSGAKNIQYF.